This T cell receptor (beta chain) stems from a study of neoadjuvant anti-PD-1 for oral cavity cancer. Across the study: Non-progressing patients received a fourth nivolumab dose near day 43, then surgery on days 50-56.

Six replicates per PBMC sample, mostly from roughly 450 ng of genomic DNA. Assay used: immunoSEQ multiplex PCR; TCRdb lists only in-frame clones, some missing. There are tens of thousands of clones in the sample; about 90% occur only once, and roughly 3% lies in the top ten. Germline-derived CDR1 and CDR2 are LNHDA and SQIVND (reference sequence). The CDR3 is 18 amino acids. The V and J ends lost 6 bases and 1 base, in that order; junction bases with no gene match: 14. Time point described: after neoadjuvant nivolumab, at surgical resection. This TCR was recovered from a person aged 35 to 85 with oral cavity squamous cell carcinoma. The chain recombines TRBV19 with TRBJ2-3, with TRBD1 matching 9 bases. The source material was PBMCs, sampled after nivolumab (anti-PD-1) treatment. DNA of the CDR3: TGTGCCAGTAGCTCCGGGACAGGGCTGGTGGGGGGCACAGATACGCAGTATTTT. This encodes CASSSGTGLVGGTDTQYF.